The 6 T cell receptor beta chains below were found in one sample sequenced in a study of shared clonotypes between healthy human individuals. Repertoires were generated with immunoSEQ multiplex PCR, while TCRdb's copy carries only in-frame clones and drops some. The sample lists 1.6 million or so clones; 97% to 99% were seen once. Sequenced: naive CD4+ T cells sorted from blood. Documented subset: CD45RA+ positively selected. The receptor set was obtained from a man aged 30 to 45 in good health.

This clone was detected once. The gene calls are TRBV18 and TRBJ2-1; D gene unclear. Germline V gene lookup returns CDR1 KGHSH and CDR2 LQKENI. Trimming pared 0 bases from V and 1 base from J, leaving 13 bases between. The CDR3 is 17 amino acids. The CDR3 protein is CASSPPDGSRSYNEQFF. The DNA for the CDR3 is TGTGCCAGCTCACCACCAGATGGAAGCCGGTCCTACAATGAGCAGTTCTTC.

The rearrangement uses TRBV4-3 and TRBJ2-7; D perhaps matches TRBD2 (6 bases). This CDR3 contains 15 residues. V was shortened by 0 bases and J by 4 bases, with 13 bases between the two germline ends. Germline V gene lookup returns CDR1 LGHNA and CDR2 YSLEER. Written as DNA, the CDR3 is TGCGCCAGCAGCCAAGAAAATGACGGGAGATACGAGCAGTACTTC. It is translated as CASSQENDGRYEQYF.

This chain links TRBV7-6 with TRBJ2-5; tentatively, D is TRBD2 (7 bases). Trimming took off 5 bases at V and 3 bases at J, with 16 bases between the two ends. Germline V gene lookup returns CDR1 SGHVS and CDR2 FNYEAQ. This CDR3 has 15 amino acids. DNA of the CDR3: TGTGCCAGCAGCACCAGGGGACTAATGGAAGAGACCCAGTACTTC. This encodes CASSTRGLMEETQYF.

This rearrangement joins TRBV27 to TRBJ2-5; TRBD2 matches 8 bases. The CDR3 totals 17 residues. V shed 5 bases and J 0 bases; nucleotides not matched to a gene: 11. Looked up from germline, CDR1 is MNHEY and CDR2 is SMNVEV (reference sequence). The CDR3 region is CASSKGLAHAYQETQYF. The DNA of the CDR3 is TGTGCCAGCAGTAAAGGACTAGCTCATGCGTACCAAGAGACCCAGTACTTC.

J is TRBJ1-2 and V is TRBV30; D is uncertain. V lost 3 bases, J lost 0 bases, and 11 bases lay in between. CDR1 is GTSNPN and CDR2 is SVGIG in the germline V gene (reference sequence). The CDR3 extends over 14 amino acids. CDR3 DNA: TGTGCCTGGAGGAAGACCAGTTCTAACTATGGCTACACCTTC. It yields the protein CAWRKTSSNYGYTF.

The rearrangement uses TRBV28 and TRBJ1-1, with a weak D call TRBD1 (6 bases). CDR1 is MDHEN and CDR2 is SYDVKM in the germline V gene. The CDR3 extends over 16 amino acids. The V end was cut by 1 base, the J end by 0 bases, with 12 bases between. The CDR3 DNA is TGTGCCAGCAGTTTATTCTCGGCAGGGGTGAACACTGAAGCTTTCTTT. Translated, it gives CASSLFSAGVNTEAFF.